What follows are 24 T cell receptor beta chains derived from one specimen sequenced in a study of OX40 agonist ivuxolimab in advanced cancers. Libraries were made using the immunoSEQ multiplex PCR assay. In TCRdb, the immuneACCESS table is reduced to in-frame sequences with V and J assigned. These tables do not hold every clone; where another copy was compared, an unresolved V gene accounts for under half, and the others remain unexplained. The sample contains 70,000 to 95,000 clones, about 84% of them found a single time. 5.5% to 8% of the sample is held by the ten biggest clonotypes. The sequences come from CD4+ or CD8+ T cells sorted from blood, collected in a trial of the OX40 agonist ivuxolimab. The receptors shown here come from an adult with an advanced solid tumor such as melanoma, head and neck, liver or kidney cancer.

The table lists this clone with a few counts. This chain links TRBV27 with TRBJ1-6, with TRBD1 identical over 9 bases. This CDR3 spans 14 amino acids. CDR1 MNHEY and CDR2 SMNVEV come from the germline V gene (reference sequence). V lost 5 bases to trimming and J lost 10 bases; unmatched junction nucleotides: 6. The CDR3 protein is CASSGDRANSPLHF. The CDR3 DNA sequence: TGTGCCAGCAGTGGGGACAGGGCAAACTCACCCCTCCACTTT.

The chain has TRBV11-3 and TRBJ1-1; D gene ambiguous. The V and J ends lost 0 bases and 4 bases respectively, with 12 bases between them. The CDR3 is made up of 15 amino acids. Germline CDR1 reads SGHNT; CDR2 reads YENEEA. Written as DNA, the CDR3 is TGTGCCAGCAGCTTAGACGAAGGGTTCGGCACTGAAGCTTTCTTT. Translated, it gives CASSLDEGFGTEAFF. The full variable domain, completed using reference TRBV11-3 and TRBJ1-1, is EAGVVQSPRYKIIEKKQPVAFWCNPISGHNTLYWYLQNLGQGPELLIRYENEEAVDDSQLPKDRFSAERLKGVDSTLKIQPAELGDSAVYLCASSLDEGFGTEAFFGQGTRLTVV.

This chain connects TRBV18 to TRBJ1-2; D not certain. Looked up from germline, CDR1 is KGHSH and CDR2 is LQKENI. This CDR3 comprises 15 residues. The V gene lost 3 bases and the J gene lost 0 bases, with 11 bases spanning the gap. The CDR3 sequence is CASSPADGTNYGYTF. As DNA, the CDR3 is TGTGCCAGCTCACCTGCCGACGGAACTAACTATGGCTACACCTTC. Complete variable domain (other parts from reference TRBV18 and TRBJ1-2): NAGVMQNPRHLVRRRGQEARLRCSPMKGHSHVYWYRQLPEEGLKFMVYLQKENIIDESGMPKERFSAEFPKEGPSILRIQQVVRGDSAAYFCASSPADGTNYGYTFGSGTRLTVV.

V and J are TRBV4-3 and TRBJ2-1, with 7 bases aligning to TRBD1. J was trimmed by 4 bases and V by 5 bases; bases with no gene match: 8. CDR1 LGHNA and CDR2 YSLEER come from the germline V gene. This CDR3 contains 15 residues. CDR3 region: CASSSILGQYNEQFF. CDR3 DNA sequence: TGCGCCAGCAGCTCCATCTTGGGACAGTACAATGAGCAGTTCTTC.

This clone was detected only once. V usage is TRBV10-2 and J usage is TRBJ2-7, with no clear D. This CDR3 has 13 amino acids. V was pared by 10 bases and J by 5 bases, with 18 bases between. CDR1 WSHSY and CDR2 SAAADI come from the germline V gene. As DNA, the CDR3 is TGCGCCACCCAGTGGAGAGGAAACGACGAGCAGTACTTC. Translating it yields CATQWRGNDEQYF.

This chain connects TRBV7-9 to TRBJ1-1, with D tentatively TRBD1 (5 bases). CDR1 and CDR2 (germline): SEHNR, FQNEAQ (reference sequence). Trimming stripped 4 bases from V and 4 bases from J, with 10 bases between. The CDR3 runs 13 residues. The DNA for the CDR3 is TGTGCCAGCAGCTCCCCAGGGAGCACTGAAGCTTTCTTT. It encodes CASSSPGSTEAFF.

J is TRBJ1-1 and V is TRBV7-9; no clear D gene. CDR3 length: 12 residues. CDR1 and CDR2 from the germline V gene are SEHNR and FQNEAQ (reference sequence). V lost 5 bases to trimming and J lost 1 base, with 5 bases between them. CDR3 bases: TGTGCCAGCAGCACAACGAACACTGAAGCTTTCTTT. As protein: CASSTTNTEAFF.

J is TRBJ1-5 and V is TRBV7-2, with TRBD1 matching over 7 bases. Germline loops: CDR1 SGHTA, CDR2 FQGNSA. This CDR3 is 16 amino acids long. J lost 5 bases, V lost 4 bases, and 11 bases had no gene match. This chain's CDR3 is CASSYRGDRVHQPQHF. DNA for the CDR3: TGTGCCAGCAGCTATAGGGGTGACAGGGTACATCAGCCCCAGCATTTT.

In this sample, this clone turned up a few times. The V gene is TRBV4-3, the J gene TRBJ2-7; D uncertain. Germline values: CDR1 LGHNA, CDR2 YSLEER. V lost 0 bases, J lost 5 bases, and 14 bases lay in between. This CDR3 region has 15 residues. Written as DNA, the CDR3 is TGCGCCAGCAGCCAAGATCGGAGTAGCTTCGACGAGCAGTACTTC. It translates to CASSQDRSSFDEQYF.

The gene calls are TRBV9 and TRBJ2-3, with D possibly being TRBD2 (5 bases). Deletions cut 0 bases from V and 0 bases from J, with 11 bases between. This CDR3 is 16 amino acids long. CDR1 is SGDLS, CDR2 YYNGEE, per germline. The CDR3 nucleotides read TGTGCCAGCAGCGTAGGAACCAGGACTAGCACAGATACGCAGTATTTT. Its protein product is CASSVGTRTSTDTQYF.

J is TRBJ2-7 and V is TRBV10-3; 9 nucleotides line up with TRBD1. J gave up 2 bases and V 4 bases, and 6 bases lay outside the gene matches. The CDR3 totals 15 residues. Per germline, CDR1 ENHRY and CDR2 SYGVKD. The CDR3 coding sequence is TGTGCCATCAGTGTGGGACAGGGCACTCCCTACGAGCAGTACTTC. It translates to CAISVGQGTPYEQYF.

The chain has TRBV7-2 and TRBJ2-7; no reliable D call. Deletions cut 2 bases from V and 3 bases from J, with 8 bases between. CDR1 and CDR2 (germline): SGHTA, FQGNSA. The CDR3 is 13 residues long. The chain's CDR3 is CASSLLYHYEQYF. The CDR3 coding sequence is TGTGCCAGCAGCTTATTGTATCACTACGAGCAGTACTTC.

The chain employs TRBV5-1 and TRBJ1-2; D possibly corresponds to TRBD1 (6 bases). CDR3 length equals 15 residues. Germline CDR1 SGHRS, CDR2 YFSETQ. Trimming took 1 base from V and 1 from J, leaving 11 bases between them. The CDR3 region is CASSLNGDNNYGYTF. The CDR3 bases are TGCGCCAGCAGCTTGAACGGGGACAATAACTATGGCTACACCTTC.

As to this clone: The identical CDR3 is also encoded by other nucleotide sequences in the sample. The chain uses TRBV7-3 and TRBJ2-7; D not resolved. CDR1 and CDR2 from the germline V gene are SGHTA and FQGTGA. This CDR3 has 16 residues. Trimming took 0 bases from V and 0 from J, leaving 12 bases between them. CDR3 in DNA: TGTGCCAGCAGCTTAACGGGCGGTGCCAGCTCCTACGAGCAGTACTTC. Its protein product is CASSLTGGASSYEQYF. The entire variable domain, with the rest obtained from reference TRBV7-3 and TRBJ2-7, is as follows: GAGVSQTPSNKVTEKGKYVELRCDPISGHTALYWYRQSLGQGPEFLIYFQGTGAADDSGLPNDRFFAVRPEGSVSTLKIQRTERGDSAVYLCASSLTGGASSYEQYFGPGTRLTVT.

The V and J genes are TRBV30 and TRBJ1-4; TRBD1 might be the D (5 bases). The CDR3 has 12 amino acids. Trimming removed 4 bases at V and 7 bases at J, with 10 bases between. Germline lookup yields CDR1 GTSNPN and CDR2 SVGIG (reference sequence). Written as DNA, the CDR3 is TGTGCCTGGAATTCGGGGGGTGAAAAACTGTTTTTT. Translating gives CAWNSGGEKLFF.

V and J are TRBV29-1 and TRBJ2-5; D gene ambiguous. The germline V gene has CDR1 SQVTM and CDR2 ANQGSEA. The CDR3 has 14 amino acids. V lost 2 bases and J 1 base, leaving 11 bases between the germline ends. CDR3 nucleotide sequence: TGCAGCGTTGAATTTTCGGCCCGCCAAGAGACCCAGTACTTC. Translation: CSVEFSARQETQYF. The full variable domain, in which reference TRBV29-1 and TRBJ2-5 provide the parts outside the CDR3, is SAVISQKPSRDICQRGTSLTIQCQVDSQVTMMFWYRQQPGQSLTLIATANQGSEATYESGFVIDKFPISRPNLTFSTLTVSNMSPEDSSIYLCSVEFSARQETQYFGPGTRLLVL.

The rearrangement links TRBV6-5 to TRBJ2-2; D perhaps matches TRBD2 (5 bases). Trimming shortened V by 1 base and J by 9 bases, and 18 bases separated the two germline ends. Germline loops: CDR1 MNHEY, CDR2 SVGAGI. CDR3 size: 16 residues. Here the CDR3 DNA reads TGTGCCAGCAGTTACTTTTCTTCGGCCGAGGGTCGGGAGCTGTTTTTT. This sequence encodes CASSYFSSAEGRELFF.

V is TRBV2 and J is TRBJ2-3; D remains ambiguous. Trimming removed 3 bases at V and 4 bases at J, with 8 bases between. In germline, CDR1 is SNHLY, CDR2 FYNNEI. The CDR3 is 13 amino acids. DNA of the CDR3: TGTGCCAGCAGTGATGACTCCCCAGATACGCAGTATTTT. Amino acid sequence: CASSDDSPDTQYF.

The chain links TRBV7-9 to TRBJ2-7; D may be TRBD2 (5 bases). Germline V gene data show CDR1 as SEHNR and CDR2 as FQNEAQ (reference sequence). This CDR3 region has 12 residues. The V gene lost 5 bases and the J gene lost 6 bases, with 11 bases spanning the gap. The CDR3 region has the DNA TGTGCCAGCAGCCGGGGATTGAGCGAGCAGTACTTC. This sequence encodes CASSRGLSEQYF. Based on the CDR3 plus reference TRBV7-9 and TRBJ2-7, the full variable domain is DTGVSQNPRHKITKRGQNVTFRCDPISEHNRLYWYRQTLGQGPEFLTYFQNEAQLEKSRLLSDRFSAERPKGSFSTLEIQRTEQGDSAMYLCASSRGLSEQYFGPGTRLTVT.

CDR3 bases: TGTGCCAGTAGCAAAAAGTATGGGATATCGAACACTGAAGCTTTCTTT. Protein product: CASSKKYGISNTEAFF. The genes are TRBV19 and TRBJ1-1; D gene ambiguous. Germline CDR1 is LNHDA and CDR2 is SQIVND (reference sequence). V was shortened by 6 bases and J by 1 base, with 18 bases between the two germline ends. The length of the CDR3 is 16 residues.

The gene calls are TRBV9 and TRBJ2-1; 7 bases are a match to TRBD2. V lost 4 bases and J lost 3; bases outside the gene matches: 13. The length of the CDR3 is 17 residues. CDR1 is SGDLS and CDR2 is YYNGEE in the germline V gene. CDR3 protein: CASSRLPSGVDYNEQFF. CDR3 coding DNA: TGTGCCAGCAGCCGTTTACCCAGCGGGGTCGACTACAATGAGCAGTTCTTC.

V is TRBV12-2 and J is TRBJ1-1; TRBD1, the D gene given by the table, was not confirmed from the DNA. TRBV12-2 is a pseudogene. This CDR3 comprises 16 residues. CDR3 in amino acids: CASRLDFGQGMTEAFF. DNA for the CDR3: TGTGCAAGTCGCTTAGATTTCGGACAGGGTATGACTGAAGCTTTCTTT.

V usage is TRBV7-9 and J usage is TRBJ2-6; no definite D call. V shed 7 bases and J shed 3 bases, with 10 bases lying between them. Per germline, CDR1 SEHNR and CDR2 FQNEAQ (reference sequence). The CDR3 is made up of 14 amino acids. The CDR3 region has the DNA TGTGCCAGCACATGGAAGGGTGGGGCCAACGTCCTGACTTTC. The encoded protein is CASTWKGGANVLTF.

This clone was detected once. The chain carries TRBV18 and TRBJ2-3; D may match TRBD1 or TRBD2 (6 bases each). V lost 0 bases and J 5 bases, leaving 15 bases between the germline ends. From germline, CDR1 is KGHSH and CDR2 LQKENI. The CDR3 extends over 16 amino acids. The CDR3 is CASSPPAGPRGDTQYF. CDR3 in DNA: TGTGCCAGCTCACCACCAGCGGGTCCCAGGGGAGATACGCAGTATTTT.